This paragraph covers one TCR beta chain sequence. At least ten counts were recorded for this clone. Its recognized antigen is unknown. The sequenced fragment ends 3 residues before the CDR3 boundary, so the rest is inferred from the germline J gene. Most CVID patients and most healthy controls were of Caucasian heritage. From each donor, roughly 4.5 to 8 ml of heparinized peripheral whole blood was collected. Genomic DNA from adults with common variable immune deficiency (CVID) and from healthy adult controls was used for sequencing of TCRbeta CDR3 repertoires. The control group was made up of about 22 healthy adult volunteers (roughly ten male and approximately twelve female) whose ages ranged from about 20 to 66 years, with a mean age of approximately 32. Diluted blood was density-centrifuged over Hypaque 1077 or Ficoll-Paque to isolate peripheral blood mononuclear cells. Genomic DNA was obtained from unsorted mononuclear cells using either Qiagen column purification or a centrifugation-based method.

The germline V gene encodes CDR1 DFQATT and CDR2 SNEGSKA (reference sequence). Deletion took 0 bases off V and 6 bases off J, with a span of 12 bases between the germline ends. Including the terminal cysteine and phenylalanine, the CDR3 comprises 14 residues. The DNA has 33 bases, all within the CDR3, and is read from base 1. The sample comes from a study of T cell clonality in common variable immunodeficiency (dated by TCRdb to the mid-2010s). The paper's findings and limits, for the study overall: TCRbeta clonality was higher in CVID subjects than in healthy controls (t-test p = 0.018), and the increase was most characteristic of about a third of subjects. Fewer TCRbeta clones were shared among CVID subjects than among healthy controls (p < 0.0001). Differences among patients in the CVID cohort limited the correlations between repertoire features and clinical complications. Reportedly, TCRbeta sequences from CVID had fewer deletions and N-nucleotide insertions, and highly modified clones with 13 or more V deletions were absent from CVID. Even though DNA input was equal, the average per sample came to 80,000 to 100,000 unique sequences for controls compared with 30,000 to 40,000 for CVID samples. It was noted by the authors that sequencing of the repertoires of T cell subpopulations would be needed to clarify the cause of the increased clonality in CVID.

CVID samples and control samples contributed equivalent amounts of genomic DNA as sequencing input. For every sample, a 60 bp segment covering the rearranged TCRbeta CDR3 region was amplified and then sequenced. TCRbeta amplification used the immunoSEQ assay, a bias-corrected multiplex PCR with high-throughput sequencing. From the authors' description of their analysis: Every unique nucleotide sequence counted as a clone and was annotated with V, D and J genes, copy number and frequency. Sequences were labeled productive if in frame, and non-productive if out of frame or containing stop codons. As previously described, clonality was calculated on the basis of Shannon's entropy. The predicted amino acid sequences of productive clones were used to derive the mean CDR3 Kyte-Doolittle hydropathy. Scaled V gene usage was hierarchically clustered using Manhattan distance and complete linkage with the R hclust function. Sharing of clones by CDR3 amino acid sequence was evaluated by resampling 12 repertoires per group over 100 rounds. The repertoires were screened for approximately 72 published EBV-specific TCRbeta sequences and 200 to 250 published CMV-specific TCRbeta sequences. Analysis left out a couple of CVID samples that produced under 10,000 sequences, so around 40 CVID repertoires remained. Entries here come from immuneACCESS through TCRdb and include only in-frame sequences with V and J called. Some clones fail to appear in such tables; in the studies checked, an unresolved V gene covers under half of the shortfall, and the cause of the remainder is unknown. V, J and clone size are taken as reported in that table, and D and trimming were inferred from the DNA itself. The table notes about 35,000 clones here, none of them singletons. The top ten clonotypes cover approximately 3% of the sample.

The sequenced sample consisted of peripheral blood mononuclear cells. The source of this sequence is a person between 18 and 70 years old in good health. The chain uses TRBV20-1 and TRBJ2-1, with an unclear D gene assignment. This receptor has the CDR3 CSARDWRNFNEQFF. CDR3 bases read: TGCAGTGCTAGAGATTGGCGGAATTTCAATGAG.